What follows describes a single T cell receptor beta chain. Its antigen remains unidentified. This sample was taken from a study of T cell responses to AZD1222 COVID-19 vaccine. About the study: Second-dose timings of about 4 or about 12 weeks were pooled. The study's findings and limits: Nearly half of unique spike-specific TCRs reportedly avoided B.1.351 and B.1.1.7 mutated regions. Baseline seropositives among AZD1222 recipients totaled only 5 to 7. Donor demographics were predominantly white British with a female majority; clonal diversity may be underestimated.

This CDR3 has 14 amino acids. Germline CDR1 reads LGHDT; CDR2 reads YNNKEL (reference sequence). Trimming left V 3 bases short and J 9 bases short, with 15 bases between. Measured with immunoSEQ multiplex PCR; TCRdb has only the in-frame clones, and not every one. The sample gives roughly 140,000 clones, 80% to 90% of which show up once; more than 1.5% is in the top ten. V usage is TRBV3-1 (or the pseudogene TRBV3-2) and J usage is TRBJ2-1, with D tentatively TRBD2 (5 bases). The source was peripheral blood, collected on day 0 of AZD1222 vaccination. The sequence was obtained from an adult in good health. In DNA form, the CDR3 reads TGTGCCAGCAGCCAGATTATAGTAGGGAGTGAGCAGTTCTTC. Its translation is CASSQIIVGSEQFF.